This T cell receptor (beta chain) was identified in a study of shared clonotypes between healthy human individuals. General observations from the study: There were few donors, and this limited the genetic and exposure-history diversity represented. Sharing across four donors was highest in naive CD4 (approximately 5%) and lowest in memory CD8 (about 0.4%).

As handled by the study authors: Filtering differed because ImmunoSEQ produced junction-only sequences that carried no quality scores. Measured with immunoSEQ multiplex PCR; TCRdb has only the in-frame clones, and not every one. D and trimming were read from the DNA, whereas the V and J calls and clone size are those reported in that table. The table shows about 1 million clones, with about 77% occurring only once. Of note for this clone: Its specificity is not known.

The length of the CDR3 is 18 residues. Trimming left V 0 bases short and J 5 bases short, with 23 bases between. Germline CDR1 SGHRS, CDR2 YFSETQ. The genes are TRBV5-1 and TRBJ2-5, with D tentatively TRBD1 (6 bases). Sequencing used memory CD4+ T cells sorted from blood. The subset is: CD45RA-negative fraction. This clonotype was sampled from a man between 18 and 35 years old in good health. CDR3 loop: CASSLVPPDSFRGETQYF. For the CDR3, the DNA is TGCGCCAGCAGCTTGGTGCCCCCGGACAGTTTTCGTGGGGAGACCCAGTACTTC.